This passage covers 4 T cell receptor beta chains from one sample sequenced in a study of T cell repertoires in cytomegalovirus infection. TCRdb reprocessed the reads via MiXCR and lists one record per CDR3 protein. The repertoire consists of 200,000 to 300,000 distinct CDR3 sequences, with approximately 9% occurring once and the leading ten covering about 15%. The sequenced material came from PBMCs. The receptors derive from a human donor in good health (CMV status not recorded). Some clones in this sample may be carry-over from other donors' samples.

This clonotype has ten or more counts. The chain has TRBV6-1 and TRBJ1-1; 10 nucleotides match TRBD1. Germline CDR1 and CDR2: MNHNS and SASEGT. The CDR3 length is 15 residues. V trimming: 6 bases; J trimming: 1 base; junction bases outside the gene matches: 5. The CDR3 region is CASSDRGPKNTEAFF. In nucleotides, the CDR3 is TGTGCCAGCAGCGACAGGGGGCCAAAGAACACTGAAGCTTTCTTT.

This clonotype was seen only a few times. The rearrangement uses TRBV7-2 and TRBJ2-3, with D uncertain. Germline V gives CDR1 SGHTA, CDR2 FQGNSA. The V and J ends lost 5 bases and 4 bases respectively, with 7 bases between them. CDR3 length: 12 residues. The CDR3 region is CASSTLADTQYF. The CDR3 DNA reads as TGTGCCAGCAGCACTCTCGCAGATACGCAGTATTTT. Full variable domain (missing parts from reference TRBV7-2 and TRBJ2-3): GAGVSQSPSNKVTEKGKDVELRCDPISGHTALYWYRQSLGQGLEFLIYFQGNSAPDKSGLPSDRFSAERTGGSVSTLTIQRTQQEDSAVYLCASSTLADTQYFGPGTRLTVL.

This clonotype was detected only a few times. Mismatch with germline at one junction end may stem from a read error. The rearrangement uses TRBV20-1 and TRBJ2-1; 7 nucleotides align to TRBD2. The CDR3 has 16 residues. In germline, CDR1 is DFQATT, CDR2 SNEGSKA (reference sequence). CDR3 coding DNA: TGCAGTGCTAGAGATATCGGGGGGAGGAACTACGATGAGCAGTTCTTC. Protein: CSARDIGGRNYDEQFF.

The chain couples TRBV20-1 to TRBJ2-5, with D tentatively TRBD1 (5 bases). The germline gives CDR1 DFQATT, CDR2 SNEGSKA (reference sequence). Trimming shortened V by 3 bases and J by 1 base, and 18 bases separated the two germline ends. CDR3 length equals 16 residues. CDR3 region: CSARGNGQPSQETQYF. Here the CDR3 DNA reads TGCAGTGCTAGGGGTAACGGACAACCCTCCCAAGAGACCCAGTACTTC.